A single sample gave rise to the 6 T cell receptor beta chains below, sequenced in a study of T cell responses to AZD1222 COVID-19 vaccine. Method: immunoSEQ multiplex PCR; TCRdb's copy keeps in-frame clones and lacks some. The sample carries about 140,000 clones, roughly 89% recorded once. The sample consisted of peripheral blood, taken 28 days after the second dose of the MenACWY control vaccine. The receptor set was obtained from an adult who received the MenACWY meningococcal vaccine as a control.

The chain joins TRBV28 to TRBJ2-1; D perhaps matches TRBD2 (6 bases). Trimming stripped 5 bases from V and 4 bases from J, with 15 bases between. The CDR3 contains 15 residues. Germline loops: CDR1 MDHEN, CDR2 SYDVKM. The CDR3, as DNA: TGTGCCAGCAGTACCCTGGGGACTTCTTACAATGAGCAGTTCTTC. This sequence encodes CASSTLGTSYNEQFF.

J is TRBJ2-3 and V is TRBV9, with TRBD2 matching 7 bases. Germline values: CDR1 SGDLS, CDR2 YYNGEE. The V segment lost 0 bases and the J segment 2 bases; nucleotides outside the gene matches: 9. The CDR3 consists of 17 residues. CDR3 in amino acids: CASSVGGGGGFTDTQYF. The CDR3 nucleotides read TGTGCCAGCAGCGTAGGTGGCGGCGGGGGATTCACAGATACGCAGTATTTT. Complete variable domain (other parts from reference TRBV9 and TRBJ2-3): DSGVTQTPKHLITATGQRVTLRCSPRSGDLSVYWYQQSLDQGLQFLIQYYNGEERAKGNILERFSAQQFPDLHSELNLSSLELGDSALYFCASSVGGGGGFTDTQYFGPGTRLTVL.

The chain recombines TRBV28 with TRBJ2-7; weak D call: TRBD1 (6 bases). The CDR3 covers 14 residues. With 5 bases removed from V and 1 base from J, the gap between germline ends came to 12 bases. The V gene's germline CDR1 is MDHEN and CDR2 SYDVKM. The CDR3 here is CASSPQGLSYEQYF. CDR3 sequence (DNA): TGTGCCAGCAGTCCACAGGGTCTGTCCTACGAGCAGTACTTC.

The J gene is TRBJ2-7, the V gene TRBV5-6; 10 positions agree with TRBD1. This CDR3 has 15 residues. Germline V lookup: CDR1 SGHDT, CDR2 YYEEEE. V lost 4 bases and J lost 4; bases outside the gene matches: 8. For the CDR3, the DNA is TGTGCCAGCAGCACCAGACAGGGGGCCGCGTACGAGCAGTACTTC. Its protein is CASSTRQGAAYEQYF.

This chain uses TRBV7-2 with TRBJ1-3; D uncertain. CDR1 is SGHTA and CDR2 is FQGNSA in the germline V gene. CDR3 length: 15 amino acids. Trimming took 1 base from V and 4 from J, leaving 11 bases between them. The CDR3 sequence: CASSLGFGKGNTIYF. In nucleotides, the CDR3 is TGTGCCAGCAGCTTAGGGTTCGGGAAAGGAAACACCATATATTTT.

This sequence joins TRBV3-1 (or the pseudogene TRBV3-2) and TRBJ1-2; the match to TRBD1 covers 9 bases. This CDR3 region has 12 residues. Germline lookup yields CDR1 LGHDT and CDR2 YNNKEL (reference sequence). Losses at the gene ends were 7 bases for V and 6 bases for J; bases not matched to a gene: 3. CDR3 amino acids: CASNRQGDGYTF. The CDR3 region has the DNA TGTGCCAGCAACCGACAGGGGGATGGCTACACCTTC.